The 11 T cell receptor beta chains given below trace back to one sample, sequenced in a study of CD8+CD57+ T cells in acquired aplastic anemia. The authors sequenced patients whose flow cytometry had shown CD8+CD57+ cell expansion. Both TCR beta VDJ combination and CDR3 sequence profiling were carried out. Genomic DNA was the template for this profiling. One entry per CDR3 protein results from TCRdb running MiXCR on the reads. The table shows roughly 93,000 distinct CDR3 sequences, with roughly two thirds occurring only once. Sequencing used sorted CD4+, CD8+, or CD8+CD57+ T cells (not recorded which) from PBMCs. These receptors came from a human donor with aplastic anemia.

There are a few counts of this clonotype. The chain recombines TRBV15 with TRBJ2-3; possible D gene TRBD2, 5 bases. The CDR3 totals 12 residues. Trimming cost V 3 bases and J 8 bases, with 9 bases left between them. Germline V gives CDR1 LNHNV, CDR2 YYDKDF (reference sequence). This CDR3 is CATSRTGITQYF. DNA of the CDR3: TGTGCCACCAGCAGGACCGGGATTACGCAGTATTTT.

This clonotype was picked up a small number of times. The rearrangement links TRBV7-6 to TRBJ2-7; 9 positions match TRBD2. This CDR3 has 14 residues. Germline V gives CDR1 SGHVS, CDR2 FNYEAQ. V shed 5 bases and J 5 bases; nucleotides not matched to a gene: 7. The CDR3 nucleotides read TGTGCCAGCAGCCCCGGGACTAGCTTCAACGAGCAGTACTTC. The encoded protein is CASSPGTSFNEQYF.

The V and J genes are TRBV18 and TRBJ2-5, with D possibly being TRBD1 or TRBD2 (5 bases each). CDR3 length: 16 amino acids. Germline CDR1 reads KGHSH; CDR2 reads LQKENI. The V end lost 1 base, the J end lost 6 bases, and 18 bases lay between the germline ends. CDR3 residues: CASSPLPGQSKKTQYF. In DNA form, the CDR3 reads TGTGCCAGCTCACCACTCCCGGGGCAGAGCAAGAAGACCCAGTACTTC.

The chain recombines TRBV20-1 with TRBJ2-7; 10 positions agree with TRBD2. After removal of 6 bases from V and 5 bases from J, the junction contained 7 bases not matched to a gene. Germline V gene sequence: CDR1 DFQATT, CDR2 SNEGSKA (reference sequence). The CDR3 is 13 amino acids. As DNA, the CDR3 is TGCAGTGCCACGACTAGCGGGTTACACGAGCAGTACTTC. This gives the protein CSATTSGLHEQYF.

The chain couples TRBV20-1 to TRBJ2-5; TRBD2 matches at 7 bases. Germline V CDR1 and CDR2: DFQATT, SNEGSKA (reference sequence). The CDR3 has 13 residues. With V trimmed by 7 bases and J by 5 bases, 10 bases remained unmatched. The DNA for the CDR3 is TGCAGTGTTTCCTCGGGCGGGGGTGAGACCCAGTACTTC. Its translation: CSVSSGGGETQYF.

This clonotype was seen a few times. This chain links TRBV5-4 with TRBJ2-1; TRBD1 matches at 10 bases. CDR1 is SGHNT, CDR2 YYREEE, per germline (reference sequence). The CDR3 runs to 18 residues. With 2 bases clipped from V and 3 bases from J, the junction kept 11 bases outside the gene matches. This CDR3 reads CASSLGQGGDNSYNEQFF. CDR3 nucleotides: TGTGCCAGCAGCTTAGGACAGGGGGGCGATAATAGCTACAATGAGCAGTTCTTC. Full variable domain (outside the CDR3, taken from reference TRBV5-4 and TRBJ2-1): ETGVTQSPTHLIKTRGQQVTLRCSSQSGHNTVSWYQQALGQGPQFIFQYYREEENGRGNFPPRFSGLQFPNYSSELNVNALELDDSALYLCASSLGQGGDNSYNEQFFGPGTRLTVL.

V gene TRBV7-9 combines with J gene TRBJ2-5, with a tentative D call TRBD2 (5 bases). Germline V gives CDR1 SEHNR, CDR2 FQNEAQ (reference sequence). Trimming stripped 5 bases from V and 4 bases from J, with 11 bases between. There are 13 residues in the CDR3. The CDR3 loop reads CASSPWGAETQYF. The CDR3 nucleotides read TGTGCCAGCAGCCCCTGGGGAGCAGAGACCCAGTACTTC.

The chain has TRBV7-2 and TRBJ2-7; 7 bases are shared with TRBD2. This CDR3 is built from 13 residues. Germline assignment: CDR1 SGHTA and CDR2 FQGNSA. V lost 7 bases and J lost 2; bases outside the gene matches: 5. CDR3: CASNLGLAYEQYF. In DNA form, the CDR3 reads TGTGCCAGCAACCTCGGACTAGCCTACGAGCAGTACTTC. Filled out from reference TRBV7-2 and TRBJ2-7, the complete variable domain reads GAGVSQSPSNKVTEKGKDVELRCDPISGHTALYWYRQSLGQGLEFLIYFQGNSAPDKSGLPSDRFSAERTGGSVSTLTIQRTQQEDSAVYLCASNLGLAYEQYFGPGTRLTVT.

This sequence joins TRBV7-8 and TRBJ1-2, with D possibly TRBD1 on 5 matching bases. The V gene's germline CDR1 is SGHVS and CDR2 FQNEAQ. Trimming took 0 bases from V and 11 from J, leaving 10 bases between them. CDR3 size: 12 residues. As DNA, the CDR3 is TGTGCCAGCAGCTTAGCGGGGGTTGTATACACCTTC. This translates into CASSLAGVVYTF.

The V and J genes are TRBV9 and TRBJ2-3; D ambiguous. Trimming pared 2 bases from V and 6 bases from J, leaving 13 bases between. CDR3 length: 14 residues. Germline CDR1 is SGDLS and CDR2 is YYNGEE. Written as DNA, the CDR3 is TGTGCCAGCAGCGTGTCGTCCAGGTCGGATACGCAGTATTTT. Protein product: CASSVSSRSDTQYF.

The CDR3 sequence is CASSLDVTETQYF. The CDR3, as DNA: TGTGCCAGCAGCTTAGACGTTACGGAGACCCAGTACTTC. This chain joins TRBV7-3 and TRBJ2-5, with D unresolved. V lost 2 bases, J lost 5 bases, and 9 bases lay in between. This CDR3 contains 13 residues. The germline CDR1 and CDR2 sequences are SGHTA and FQGTGA.